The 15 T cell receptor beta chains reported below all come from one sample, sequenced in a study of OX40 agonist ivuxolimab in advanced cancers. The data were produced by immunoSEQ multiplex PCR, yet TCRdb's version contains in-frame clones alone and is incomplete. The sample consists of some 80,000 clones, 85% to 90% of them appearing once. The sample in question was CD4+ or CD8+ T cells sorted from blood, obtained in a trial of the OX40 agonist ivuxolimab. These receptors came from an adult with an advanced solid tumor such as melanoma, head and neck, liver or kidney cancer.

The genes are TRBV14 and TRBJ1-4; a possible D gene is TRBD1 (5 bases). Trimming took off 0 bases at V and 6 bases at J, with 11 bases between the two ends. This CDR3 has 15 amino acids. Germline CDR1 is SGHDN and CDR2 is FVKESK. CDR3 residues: CASSQDGQGYEKLFF. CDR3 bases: TGTGCCAGCAGCCAAGATGGGCAGGGTTATGAAAAACTGTTTTTT.

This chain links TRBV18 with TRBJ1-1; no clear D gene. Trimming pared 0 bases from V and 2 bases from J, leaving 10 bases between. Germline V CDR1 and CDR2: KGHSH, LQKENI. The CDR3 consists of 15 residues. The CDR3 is CASSPPRKGNTEAFF. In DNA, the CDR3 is TGTGCCAGCTCACCACCTCGAAAGGGAAACACTGAAGCTTTCTTT.

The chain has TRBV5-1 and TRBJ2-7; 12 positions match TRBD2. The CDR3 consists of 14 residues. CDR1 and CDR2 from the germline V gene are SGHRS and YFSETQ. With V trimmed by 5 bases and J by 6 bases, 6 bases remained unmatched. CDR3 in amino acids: CASRHASGRGEQYF. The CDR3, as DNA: TGCGCCAGCAGGCACGCTAGCGGGAGGGGCGAGCAGTACTTC.

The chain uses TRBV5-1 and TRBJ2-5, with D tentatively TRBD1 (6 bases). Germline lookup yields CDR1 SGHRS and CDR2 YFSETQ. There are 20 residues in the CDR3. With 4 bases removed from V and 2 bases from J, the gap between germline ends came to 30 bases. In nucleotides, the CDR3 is TGCGCCAGCAGCCAAAGATCCGCCCTGTCTTGGACAGAAGAACAAGAGACCCAGTACTTC. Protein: CASSQRSALSWTEEQETQYF.

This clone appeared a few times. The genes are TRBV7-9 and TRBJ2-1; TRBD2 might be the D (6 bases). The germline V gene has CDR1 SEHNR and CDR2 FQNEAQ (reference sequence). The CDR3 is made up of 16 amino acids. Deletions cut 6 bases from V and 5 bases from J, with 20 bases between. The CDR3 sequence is CASSPAGNSGNNEQFF. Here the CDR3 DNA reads TGTGCCAGCAGTCCCGCCGGCAATAGCGGCAACAATGAGCAGTTCTTC.

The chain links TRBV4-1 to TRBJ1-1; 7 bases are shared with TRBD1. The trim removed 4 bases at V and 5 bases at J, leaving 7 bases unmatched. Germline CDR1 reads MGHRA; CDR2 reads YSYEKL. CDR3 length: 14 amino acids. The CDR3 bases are TGCGCCAGCAGCCCACCGGACAGGAGGACTGAAGCTTTCTTT. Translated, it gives CASSPPDRRTEAFF.

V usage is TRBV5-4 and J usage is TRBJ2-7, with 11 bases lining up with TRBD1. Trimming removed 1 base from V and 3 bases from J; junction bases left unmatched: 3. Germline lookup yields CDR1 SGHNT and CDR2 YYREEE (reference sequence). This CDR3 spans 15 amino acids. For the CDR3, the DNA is TGTGCCAGCAGCTTGTCTGGGACAGGGGGCTACGAGCAGTACTTC. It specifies CASSLSGTGGYEQYF.

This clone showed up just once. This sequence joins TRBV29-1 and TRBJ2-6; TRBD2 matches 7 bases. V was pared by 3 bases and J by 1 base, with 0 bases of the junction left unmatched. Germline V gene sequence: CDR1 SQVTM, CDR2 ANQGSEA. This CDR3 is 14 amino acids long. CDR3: CSVEGGSGANVLTF. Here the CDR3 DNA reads TGCAGCGTTGAGGGGGGGTCTGGGGCCAACGTCCTGACTTTC.

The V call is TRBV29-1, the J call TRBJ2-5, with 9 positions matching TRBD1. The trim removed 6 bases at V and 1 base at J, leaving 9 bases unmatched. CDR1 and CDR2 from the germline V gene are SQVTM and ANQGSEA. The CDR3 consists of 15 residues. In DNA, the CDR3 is TGCAGCGTCGGAGGGACAGGGACCCCCCAAGAGACCCAGTACTTC. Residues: CSVGGTGTPQETQYF.

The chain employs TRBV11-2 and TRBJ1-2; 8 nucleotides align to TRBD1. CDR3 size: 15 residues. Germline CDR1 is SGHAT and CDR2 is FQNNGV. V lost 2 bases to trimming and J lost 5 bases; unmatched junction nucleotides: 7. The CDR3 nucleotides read TGTGCCAGCAGCTTAAGTCCAGGGGGCTGGTATGGCTACACCTTC. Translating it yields CASSLSPGGWYGYTF.

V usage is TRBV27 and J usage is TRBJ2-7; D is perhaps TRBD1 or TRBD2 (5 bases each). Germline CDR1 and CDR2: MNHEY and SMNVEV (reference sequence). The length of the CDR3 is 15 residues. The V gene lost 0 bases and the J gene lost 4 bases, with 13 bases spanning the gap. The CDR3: CASSLSRGQGYEQYF. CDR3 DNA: TGTGCCAGCAGTTTATCGAGAGGGCAGGGTTACGAGCAGTACTTC.

Here the CDR3 reads CASSLGGTSNEQFF. The CDR3 DNA reads TGTGCCAGCAGCTTGGGGGGGACTTCCAATGAGCAGTTCTTC. This chain uses TRBV7-9 with TRBJ2-1; 7 bases are a match to TRBD2. Germline CDR1 SEHNR, CDR2 FQNEAQ (reference sequence). The CDR3 extends over 14 amino acids. With V trimmed by 3 bases and J by 6 bases, 5 bases remained unmatched.

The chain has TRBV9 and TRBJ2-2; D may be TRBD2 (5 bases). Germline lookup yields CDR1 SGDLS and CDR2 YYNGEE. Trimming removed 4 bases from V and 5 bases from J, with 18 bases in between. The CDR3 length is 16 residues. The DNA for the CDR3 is TGTGCCAGCAGCCCCCGACGGGGAGTGGGGACCGGGGAGCTGTTTTTT. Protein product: CASSPRRGVGTGELFF.

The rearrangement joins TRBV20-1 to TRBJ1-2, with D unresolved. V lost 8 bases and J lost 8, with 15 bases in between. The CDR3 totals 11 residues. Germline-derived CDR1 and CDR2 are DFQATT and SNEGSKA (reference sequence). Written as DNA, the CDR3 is TGCAGTTCTCTCGCTGGAGGGGGCTACACCTTC. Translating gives CSSLAGGGYTF.

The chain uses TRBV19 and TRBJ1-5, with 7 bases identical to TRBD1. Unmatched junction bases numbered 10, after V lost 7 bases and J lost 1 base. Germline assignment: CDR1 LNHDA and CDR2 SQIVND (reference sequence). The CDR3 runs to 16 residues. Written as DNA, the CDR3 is TGTGCCAGTACTTCCACCGCCAGGGGGAGCAATCAGCCCCAGCATTTT. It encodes CASTSTARGSNQPQHF.